One and the same sample provided the 11 T cell receptor beta chains below, sequenced in a study of blood T cells in healthy people across ages. Then a second PCR, running roughly 7 to 11 cycles, was carried out with a sample-barcoded 5' primer and a J-beta primer mix. MiXCR was run by TCRdb on the 5' RACE reads, yielding one entry per CDR3 protein. The sample holds 1.5 million to 2 million distinct CDR3 sequences, roughly 30% seen once. The specimen sequenced was blood. These receptors came from a woman aged 30 to 39 in good health.

This chain joins TRBV30 and TRBJ2-5, with TRBD2 identical over 8 bases. The J call is uncertain, as TRBJ2-7 better fits the DNA end. The germline gives CDR1 GTSNPN, CDR2 SVGIG (reference sequence). The length of the CDR3 is 16 residues. The CDR3: CAWGPLGSGKLYEQYF. The CDR3 bases are TGTGCCTGGGGGCCCCTTGGTAGCGGGAAGCTTTACGAGCAGTACTTC.

Written as DNA, the CDR3 is TGCAGTGCTAGAAAGATTAGCGTAGAGCACAATGAGCAGTTCTTC. Its translation: CSARKISVEHNEQFF. This chain links TRBV20-1 with TRBJ2-1; TRBD2 might be the D (5 bases). From germline, CDR1 is DFQATT and CDR2 SNEGSKA (reference sequence). The CDR3 has 15 amino acids. V lost 2 bases and J 5 bases, leaving 16 bases between the germline ends.

The V and J genes are TRBV21-1 and TRBJ1-5; the tabulated D call, TRBD1, remains unverified against the DNA. TRBV21-1 is a known pseudogene. The CDR3 has 20 amino acids. The CDR3 nucleotides are TGTGCCAGCAGCCGGGGGCCCGGGACAGGGGCACCGGGGGCCAATCAGCCCCAGCATTTT. The encoded protein is CASSRGPGTGAPGANQPQHF.

The CDR3 protein is CASSHMTGDSYEQYF. CDR3 DNA: TGTGCCAGCAGCCATATGACAGGAGACTCCTACGAGCAGTACTTC. The chain links TRBV4-2 to TRBJ2-7; maybe TRBD1 (6 bases). Germline CDR1 is LGHNA and CDR2 is YNFKEQ. Trimming cost V 3 bases and J 0 bases, with 12 bases left between them. The CDR3 consists of 15 residues.

This clonotype was detected a few times. V is TRBV12-3 or TRBV12-4 and J is TRBJ1-5, with D hard to call. The CDR3 contains 15 residues. Trimming shortened V by 7 bases and J by 0 bases, and 13 bases separated the two germline ends. The CDR3 DNA is TGTGCCAGCAATTCCTCGGACTATAGCAATCAGCCCCAGCATTTT. This translates into CASNSSDYSNQPQHF.

This clonotype was observed a handful of times. The chain has TRBV3-1 and TRBJ2-2, with D unclear. The ends were cut back, 6 bases at V and 7 bases at J, with 9 bases in the middle. Germline CDR1 is LGHDT and CDR2 is YNNKEL (reference sequence). The CDR3 extends over 12 amino acids. The CDR3 region is CASRNSVGELFF. The CDR3 nucleotides are TGTGCCAGCAGAAACTCGGTCGGGGAGCTGTTTTTT.

At least ten counts were recorded for this clonotype. The V gene is TRBV12-3 or TRBV12-4, the J gene TRBJ2-6; 8 nucleotides line up with TRBD1. The CDR3 spans 17 residues. The junction had 10 bases not matched to a gene; V was cut back by 6 bases and J by 3 bases. The CDR3 sequence: CASSRPGTGFGANVLTF. In DNA form, the CDR3 reads TGTGCCAGCAGCCGTCCCGGGACAGGTTTTGGGGCCAACGTCCTGACTTTC.

Notes on this clonotype: At one boundary the junction diverges from the germline segment, which might be a read error. The chain uses TRBV28 and TRBJ1-6; D is unresolved. The CDR3 covers 15 residues. Germline assignment: CDR1 MDHEN and CDR2 SYDVKM. The CDR3 DNA is TGTGGCAGCAAGATGCGAGGCTCCTATAATTCACCCCTCCACTTT. Protein product: CGSKMRGSYNSPLHF. The whole variable domain, filled in from reference TRBV28 and TRBJ1-6, reads DVKVTQSSRYLVKRTGEKVFLECVQDMDHENMFWYRQDPGLGLRLIYFSYDVKMKEKGDIPEGYSVSREKKERFSLILESASTNQTSMYLCGSKMRGSYNSPLHFGNGTRLTVT.

Only a few counts were recorded for this clonotype. The genes are TRBV29-1 and TRBJ1-2; possible D gene TRBD1, 6 bases. The CDR3 extends over 13 amino acids. Germline lookup yields CDR1 SQVTM and CDR2 ANQGSEA. V lost 2 bases to trimming and J lost 6 bases, with 13 bases between them. The CDR3 DNA sequence: TGCAGCGTTGAATGGGGCCCAGGGGATGGCTACACCTTC. Translating gives CSVEWGPGDGYTF.

This clonotype was observed a few times. One end of the junction fails to match germline, which may point to a read error. The rearrangement joins TRBV20-1 to TRBJ1-5, with D possibly matching TRBD1 (5 bases). The germline gives CDR1 DFQATT, CDR2 SNEGSKA (reference sequence). The CDR3 is 14 amino acids. Written as DNA, the CDR3 is TGCAGTGCTAGAGATAATCGGGGCAATCATCCCCAGCATTTT. Its translation: CSARDNRGNHPQHF.

The chain couples TRBV20-1 to TRBJ1-2, with 7 bases that match TRBD1. Germline lookup yields CDR1 DFQATT and CDR2 SNEGSKA (reference sequence). J lost 6 bases, V lost 3 bases, and 10 bases had no gene match. This CDR3 is built from 14 residues. The CDR3 DNA follows: TGCAGTGCTAGCCCCGGGACAGCCCGTGATGGCTACACCTTC. Encoded protein: CSASPGTARDGYTF.